The 22 T cell receptor beta chains listed next were all sequenced from one sample in a study of blood T cell repertoires in COVID-19. TCRdb's copy holds only in-frame clones and misses some; the assay was immunoSEQ multiplex PCR. Of about 170,000 clones in the sample, more than 75% were seen once. Sequenced sample: peripheral blood. Receptor source: a man in his sixties with COVID-19, enrolled during active disease.

The chain links TRBV11-2 to TRBJ1-2, with 7 bases fitting TRBD1. The CDR3 consists of 14 residues. Trimming cost V 8 bases and J 2 bases; bases outside gene matches: 8. Germline CDR1 reads SGHAT; CDR2 reads FQNNGV. This CDR3 is CASVKGQANYGYTF. CDR3 nucleotides: TGTGCCAGCGTGAAAGGACAGGCGAACTATGGCTACACCTTC.

The chain is built from TRBV18 and TRBJ2-5, with 9 bases matching TRBD2. CDR1 is KGHSH and CDR2 is LQKENI in the germline V gene. V was pared by 2 bases and J by 2 bases, with 3 bases of the junction left unmatched. There are 15 residues in the CDR3. This chain's CDR3 is CASSPILAGQETQYF. Here the CDR3 DNA reads TGTGCCAGCTCACCAATCCTAGCGGGACAAGAGACCCAGTACTTC.

The V gene is TRBV2, the J gene TRBJ1-1; the D is unclear. V dropped 8 bases and J dropped 5 bases, with 9 bases sitting between them. This CDR3 has 11 residues. Germline V gene sequence: CDR1 SNHLY, CDR2 FYNNEI. CDR3 in DNA: TGTGCCAGCTCCTTGCTAACTGAAGCTTTCTTT. This translates into CASSLLTEAFF.

The CDR3 sequence is CASSQVSIQGVPEAFF. DNA for the CDR3: TGCGCCAGCAGCCAAGTCTCTATACAGGGGGTCCCTGAAGCTTTCTTT. V usage is TRBV4-3 and J usage is TRBJ1-1; TRBD1 matches at 8 bases. Germline CDR1 is LGHNA and CDR2 is YSLEER. This CDR3 spans 16 amino acids. Losses at the gene ends were 1 base for V and 6 bases for J; bases not matched to a gene: 10.

The chain carries TRBV3-1 (or the pseudogene TRBV3-2) and TRBJ2-5; 15 nucleotides agree with TRBD2. CDR1 is LGHDT, CDR2 YNNKEL, per germline (reference sequence). CDR3 size: 18 residues. The V gene end was trimmed by 3 bases and the J gene end by 5 bases; junction bases not matched to a gene: 10. This CDR3 reads CASSQRTSGRVRGETQYF. The CDR3 DNA sequence: TGTGCCAGCAGCCAGAGGACTAGCGGGAGGGTCAGGGGGGAGACCCAGTACTTC.

This clone has only one observation. CDR3 bases: TGTGCCAGCAGCTTGGACAGACGGATGAACACTGAAGCTTTCTTT. The encoded protein is CASSLDRRMNTEAFF. This sequence joins TRBV7-8 and TRBJ1-1; D is possibly TRBD1 (6 bases). V was pared by 3 bases and J by 0 bases, with 11 bases between. The CDR3 is made up of 15 amino acids. CDR1 SGHVS and CDR2 FQNEAQ come from the germline V gene.

This clone was seen only a few times. This chain joins TRBV24-1 and TRBJ2-2, with TRBD2 identical over 9 bases. V was clipped by 8 bases and J by 5 bases; unmatched bases: 5. In germline, CDR1 is KGHDR, CDR2 SFDVKD. The CDR3 is made up of 14 amino acids. The CDR3 here is CATTGSGRTGELFF. The CDR3 nucleotides are TGTGCCACCACCGGGAGCGGGAGGACCGGGGAGCTGTTTTTT.

The V call is TRBV6-2 or TRBV6-3, the J call TRBJ2-3; a weak D match, TRBD2 (5 bases). This CDR3 spans 17 amino acids. V lost 4 bases and J lost 4, with 21 bases in between. Germline CDR1 MNHEY, CDR2 SVGEGT. CDR3 DNA: TGTGCCAGCAGTTGGAGCCCCGTGGGAGTGGCCCCAGATACGCAGTATTTT. It yields the protein CASSWSPVGVAPDTQYF.

The chain has TRBV9 and TRBJ1-5, with unresolved D. The CDR3 runs 14 residues. Germline assignment: CDR1 SGDLS and CDR2 YYNGEE. Deletions cut 2 bases from V and 2 bases from J, with 8 bases between. The CDR3 loop is CASSVSGGNQPQHF. Written as DNA, the CDR3 is TGTGCCAGCAGCGTGTCGGGTGGCAATCAGCCCCAGCATTTT. Using reference TRBV9 and TRBJ1-5 for the parts outside the CDR3, the full variable domain is DSGVTQTPKHLITATGQRVTLRCSPRSGDLSVYWYQQSLDQGLQFLIQYYNGEERAKGNILERFSAQQFPDLHSELNLSSLELGDSALYFCASSVSGGNQPQHFGDGTRLSIL.

This clone was observed a handful of times. The chain joins TRBV19 to TRBJ2-7; tentatively, D is TRBD2 (5 bases). V was shortened by 6 bases and J by 2 bases, with 14 bases between the two germline ends. Germline loops: CDR1 LNHDA, CDR2 SQIVND (reference sequence). This CDR3 contains 14 residues. CDR3 protein: CASSAPGRAYEQYF. Written as DNA, the CDR3 is TGTGCCAGTAGCGCCCCGGGGAGAGCCTACGAGCAGTACTTC.

The chain links TRBV6-2 or TRBV6-3 to TRBJ2-2; 7 nucleotides align to TRBD2. V shed 4 bases and J 4 bases; nucleotides not matched to a gene: 9. CDR1 is MNHEY and CDR2 is SVGEGT in the germline V gene. This CDR3 comprises 16 residues. The CDR3 spells CASSLVRAGVTGELFF. The CDR3 coding sequence is TGTGCCAGCAGTTTAGTTCGGGCGGGGGTCACCGGGGAGCTGTTTTTT.

This clone appeared a single time. V usage is TRBV6-6 and J usage is TRBJ1-3; TRBD1 might be the D (6 bases). The germline CDR1 and CDR2 sequences are MNHNY and SVGAGI (reference sequence). Between the trimmed V and J ends, which lost 5 bases and 3 bases, there was a span of 17 bases. This CDR3 region has 16 residues. CDR3 in amino acids: CASSHAGTSSGNTIYF. CDR3 nucleotide sequence: TGTGCCAGCAGTCACGCAGGGACATCGAGTGGAAACACCATATATTTT.

The J gene is TRBJ2-2, the V gene TRBV29-1; D is perhaps TRBD2 (6 bases). Germline loops: CDR1 SQVTM, CDR2 ANQGSEA. There are 15 residues in the CDR3. Deletions cut 6 bases from V and 4 bases from J, with 18 bases between. CDR3 in DNA: TGCAGCGTCGACTCGCCGGGACTCATCACCGGGGAGCTGTTTTTT. Amino acids: CSVDSPGLITGELFF.

The chain is built from TRBV6-2 or TRBV6-3 and TRBJ1-5, with D perhaps TRBD1 (6 bases). Trimming left V 6 bases short and J 7 bases short, with 16 bases between. The CDR3 has 14 residues. Germline V CDR1 and CDR2: MNHEY, SVGEGT. The CDR3 loop reads CASSLTGTSQPQHF. CDR3 coding DNA: TGTGCCAGCAGCCTGACAGGTACGAGCCAGCCCCAGCATTTT.

CDR3 bases: TGTGCCAGCAGTTACTCGATAGGGAGTTCCTACAATGAGCAGTTCTTC. Translation: CASSYSIGSSYNEQFF. J is TRBJ2-1 and V is TRBV6-5; possible D gene TRBD2, 5 bases. This CDR3 region has 16 residues. CDR1 MNHEY and CDR2 SVGAGI come from the germline V gene. V gave up 0 bases and J gave up 1 base, with 10 bases separating them.

This chain connects TRBV7-2 to TRBJ1-2, with D possibly TRBD1 on 6 matching bases. The CDR3 is 14 amino acids. The germline gives CDR1 SGHTA, CDR2 FQGNSA. The V end was cut by 4 bases, the J end by 4 bases, with 13 bases between. In nucleotides, the CDR3 is TGTGCCAGCAGCTATTCACAGGGTGGCTATGGCTACACCTTC. Its protein product is CASSYSQGGYGYTF.

This chain joins TRBV29-1 and TRBJ2-6; D may be TRBD1 (6 bases). V was pared by 6 bases and J by 0 bases, with 12 bases between. The CDR3 has 15 residues. Germline V gene sequence: CDR1 SQVTM, CDR2 ANQGSEA. CDR3: CSVRTESSGANVLTF. DNA of the CDR3: TGCAGCGTGAGGACAGAGAGCTCTGGGGCCAACGTCCTGACTTTC.

The chain carries TRBV18 and TRBJ1-2; D unclear. CDR1 is KGHSH and CDR2 is LQKENI in the germline V gene. The V gene lost 0 bases and the J gene lost 5 bases, with 16 bases spanning the gap. The CDR3 is 16 amino acids. The CDR3 DNA reads as TGTGCCAGCTCACCACCGACTAATCAGCGGACTTATGGCTACACCTTC. Translating it yields CASSPPTNQRTYGYTF.

J is TRBJ2-4 and V is TRBV18; 9 bases map to TRBD1. The ends lost 1 base at V and 13 bases at J; junction bases unmatched: 14. Germline V CDR1 and CDR2: KGHSH, LQKENI. The CDR3 runs 16 residues. CDR3 sequence reads: CASSPLPRDRAVPQYF. For the CDR3, the DNA is TGTGCCAGCTCACCACTCCCCCGGGACAGGGCCGTTCCACAGTACTTC.

The rearrangement uses TRBV10-3 and TRBJ2-1; 15 bases are a match to TRBD2. The CDR3 spans 17 residues. Germline V CDR1 and CDR2: ENHRY, SYGVKD. The junction had 6 bases not matched to a gene; V was cut back by 0 bases and J by 9 bases. The CDR3 DNA reads as TGTGCCATCAGTGAGTCGCGGACTAGCGGGAGGGATAGTGAGCAGTTCTTC. It is translated as CAISESRTSGRDSEQFF.

The rearrangement uses TRBV6-2 or TRBV6-3 and TRBJ2-2, with 9 bases fitting TRBD1. The CDR3 spans 15 residues. V was pared by 6 bases and J by 5 bases, with 7 bases of the junction left unmatched. CDR1 is MNHEY and CDR2 is SVGEGT in the germline V gene. The CDR3 protein is CASSRTGTGTGELFF. The DNA of the CDR3 is TGTGCCAGCAGCCGAACCGGGACAGGGACCGGGGAGCTGTTTTTT.

The rearrangement joins TRBV6-5 to TRBJ1-3; D remains ambiguous. V was cut by 1 base and J by 8 bases, with 12 bases left in between. Germline-derived CDR1 and CDR2 are MNHEY and SVGAGI. This CDR3 region has 14 residues. The CDR3, as DNA: TGTGCCAGCAGTTACTACCGGGAATCGGACACCATATATTTT. Its protein product is CASSYYRESDTIYF.